The 28 T cell receptor beta chains listed next were all sequenced from one sample in a study of shared clonotypes between healthy human individuals. Produced via immunoSEQ multiplex PCR; TCRdb's table is partial and in-frame only. The sample has 2 million to 2.5 million clones, just over 90% seen once; the top ten hold under 0.45%. Input material: naive CD4+ T cells from PBMCs. Subset in this sample: CD45RA+ positively selected. The receptors were gathered from a man between 18 and 35 years old in good health. Some clones in this sample may be carry-over from other donors' samples.

The chain joins TRBV28 to TRBJ1-2, with 12 nucleotides matching TRBD1. The CDR3 sequence is 13 residues long. After removal of 6 bases from V and 10 bases from J, the junction contained 6 bases not matched to a gene. CDR1 is MDHEN and CDR2 is SYDVKM in the germline V gene. CDR3 sequence reads: CASSVGTGGAYTF. The CDR3 nucleotides are TGTGCCAGCAGCGTCGGGACAGGGGGCGCCTACACCTTC.

The chain couples TRBV15 to TRBJ2-1, with D perhaps matching TRBD2 (6 bases). CDR1 is LNHNV and CDR2 is YYDKDF in the germline V gene (reference sequence). The CDR3 extends over 14 amino acids. Between the trimmed V and J ends, which lost 8 bases and 12 bases, there was a span of 23 bases. Here the CDR3 DNA reads TGTGCCACCTCTCGGGCGGAGGGTATTTTTGGGCAGTTCTTC. It translates to CATSRAEGIFGQFF.

The chain couples TRBV27 to TRBJ2-7, with 12 bases identical to TRBD2. The junction had 5 bases not matched to a gene; V was cut back by 2 bases and J by 6 bases. This CDR3 spans 15 amino acids. In germline, CDR1 is MNHEY, CDR2 SMNVEV (reference sequence). DNA for the CDR3: TGTGCCAGCAGTTTACTAGCGGGAGGGATCGGCGAGCAGTACTTC. The encoded protein is CASSLLAGGIGEQYF.

The chain is built from TRBV9 and TRBJ2-3; D might be TRBD2 (7 bases). The germline V gene encodes CDR1 SGDLS and CDR2 YYNGEE. The CDR3 is 15 amino acids. The ends were cut back, 1 base at V and 6 bases at J, with 15 bases in the middle. The DNA for the CDR3 is TGTGCCAGCAGCGTATCAGCGGGGACATGGGATACGCAGTATTTT. It encodes CASSVSAGTWDTQYF. Filled out from reference TRBV9 and TRBJ2-3, the complete variable domain reads DSGVTQTPKHLITATGQRVTLRCSPRSGDLSVYWYQQSLDQGLQFLIQYYNGEERAKGNILERFSAQQFPDLHSELNLSSLELGDSALYFCASSVSAGTWDTQYFGPGTRLTVL.

This chain joins TRBV5-1 and TRBJ1-2, with 7 bases matching TRBD1. The CDR3 is 16 amino acids. Germline CDR1 SGHRS, CDR2 YFSETQ. V was pared by 0 bases and J by 2 bases, with 7 bases of the junction left unmatched. The CDR3 sequence is CASSLAPGTVNYGYTF. The CDR3 DNA reads TGCGCCAGCAGCTTGGCGCCTGGGACAGTCAACTATGGCTACACCTTC.

The chain uses TRBV27 and TRBJ2-4; 10 nucleotides align to TRBD1. This CDR3 comprises 16 residues. Germline loops: CDR1 MNHEY, CDR2 SMNVEV (reference sequence). V trimming: 3 bases; J trimming: 7 bases; junction bases outside the gene matches: 9. The CDR3 bases are TGTGCCAGCAGTTTCCAGGGGACAGGGGATAAGAACATTCAGTACTTC. It yields the protein CASSFQGTGDKNIQYF.

The J gene is TRBJ2-1, the V gene TRBV11-2; 11 bases are a match to TRBD2. V was clipped by 2 bases and J by 7 bases; unmatched bases: 10. The CDR3 loop spans 17 amino acids. In germline, CDR1 is SGHAT, CDR2 FQNNGV. CDR3: CASSLSRLAGGVNEQFF. The CDR3 coding sequence is TGTGCCAGCAGCTTATCCCGGCTAGCGGGAGGTGTAAATGAGCAGTTCTTC.

The chain employs TRBV7-9 and TRBJ2-3; perhaps TRBD1 as D (6 bases). Germline V gene lookup returns CDR1 SEHNR and CDR2 FQNEAQ (reference sequence). Trimming took 5 bases from V and 3 from J, leaving 12 bases between them. The CDR3 runs 14 residues. The chain's CDR3 is CASSARDTTDTQYF. CDR3 coding DNA: TGTGCCAGCAGCGCCCGGGACACTACAGATACGCAGTATTTT.

CDR3 protein: CASSRDGGGLDTQYF. The CDR3 DNA reads TGCGCCAGCAGCCGTGACGGGGGGGGCCTAGATACGCAGTATTTT. This sequence joins TRBV4-1 and TRBJ2-3; the match to TRBD2 covers 8 bases. This CDR3 has 15 amino acids. Germline-derived CDR1 and CDR2 are MGHRA and YSYEKL. V was clipped by 4 bases and J by 5 bases; unmatched bases: 8.

The chain recombines TRBV5-1 with TRBJ1-3; tentatively, D is TRBD1 (6 bases). The V end was cut by 4 bases, the J end by 4 bases, with 15 bases between. CDR1 and CDR2 (germline): SGHRS, YFSETQ. This CDR3 region has 15 residues. The DNA of the CDR3 is TGCGCCAGCAGCACCGCCGGGGGCGACGGAAACACCATATATTTT. Its translation: CASSTAGGDGNTIYF. The variable domain in full, with the rest retrieved from reference TRBV5-1 and TRBJ1-3, is KAGVTQTPRYLIKTRGQQVTLSCSPISGHRSVSWYQQTPGQGLQFLFEYFSETQRNKGNFPGRFSGRQFSNSRSEMNVSTLELGDSALYLCASSTAGGDGNTIYFGEGSWLTVV.

This clone was seen a single time. The chain employs TRBV27 and TRBJ1-1, with 9 bases aligning to TRBD1. CDR1 and CDR2 (germline): MNHEY, SMNVEV (reference sequence). The CDR3 sequence is 16 residues long. V was pared by 1 base and J by 3 bases, with 6 bases of the junction left unmatched. CDR3 amino acids: CASSLWTGEGYTEAFF. The CDR3 nucleotides are TGTGCCAGCAGTTTATGGACAGGGGAAGGGTACACTGAAGCTTTCTTT.

This sequence joins TRBV18 and TRBJ2-5; 9 bases are a match to TRBD1. This CDR3 is 14 amino acids long. Germline V CDR1 and CDR2: KGHSH, LQKENI. V lost 3 bases and J lost 5; bases outside the gene matches: 4. DNA for the CDR3: TGTGCCAGCTCACCCGGGACAGGGTCCGAGACCCAGTACTTC. Residues: CASSPGTGSETQYF.

The genes are TRBV10-2 and TRBJ2-3, with D uncertain. Germline loops: CDR1 WSHSY, CDR2 SAAADI. The V and J ends lost 5 bases and 1 base respectively, with 19 bases between them. This CDR3 spans 17 amino acids. The DNA for the CDR3 is TGCGCCAGCAGTCCCATATACCCCCAGGCCCGCACAGATACGCAGTATTTT. It codes for CASSPIYPQARTDTQYF.

This clone was found a few times. The chain employs TRBV28 and TRBJ2-3; 8 bases map to TRBD2. The CDR3 is made up of 14 amino acids. The germline CDR1 and CDR2 sequences are MDHEN and SYDVKM. The V and J ends lost 6 bases and 3 bases, in that order; junction bases with no gene match: 5. As DNA, the CDR3 is TGTGCCAGCAGGCCGGTAGCGGGAACAGATACGCAGTATTTT. Encoded protein: CASRPVAGTDTQYF.

The chain has TRBV6-6 and TRBJ1-1; tentative D call: TRBD1 (6 bases). Trimming stripped 6 bases from V and 1 base from J, with 9 bases between. CDR1 MNHNY and CDR2 SVGAGI come from the germline V gene (reference sequence). This CDR3 is 13 amino acids long. The CDR3 nucleotides read TGTGCCAGCAGACTGGACAGGAACACTGAAGCTTTCTTT. This encodes CASRLDRNTEAFF.

On this clone: Other DNA sequences in this specimen translate into the identical CDR3. The chain links TRBV7-3 to TRBJ2-5; D may be TRBD2 (6 bases). The CDR3 consists of 13 residues. With 3 bases removed from V and 2 bases from J, the gap between germline ends came to 7 bases. Germline CDR1 reads SGHTA; CDR2 reads FQGTGA. CDR3 protein: CASSFSGQETQYF. CDR3 DNA: TGTGCCAGCAGCTTTAGCGGACAAGAGACCCAGTACTTC.

V is TRBV18 and J is TRBJ2-5; unclear D gene. This CDR3 has 13 amino acids. Per the germline V gene, CDR1 is KGHSH and CDR2 is LQKENI. V shed 0 bases and J shed 4 bases, with 6 bases lying between them. CDR3: CASSPPRPETQYF. The CDR3 nucleotides read TGTGCCAGCTCACCACCGAGGCCAGAGACCCAGTACTTC.

Comment on this clone: The same CDR3 also results from other DNA sequences found in this sample. The chain combines TRBV18 with TRBJ2-5, with 10 bases that match TRBD1. With V trimmed by 3 bases and J by 4 bases, 8 bases remained unmatched. CDR1 is KGHSH and CDR2 is LQKENI in the germline V gene. The CDR3 runs 16 residues. CDR3 residues: CASSPSTGGVGETQYF. Written as DNA, the CDR3 is TGTGCCAGCTCACCCTCGACAGGGGGCGTCGGAGAGACCCAGTACTTC.

The chain employs TRBV9 and TRBJ2-2; D is perhaps TRBD2 (5 bases). The CDR3 is 15 residues long. The V end was cut by 3 bases, the J end by 4 bases, with 13 bases between. Per germline, CDR1 SGDLS and CDR2 YYNGEE. CDR3 coding DNA: TGTGCCAGCAGCGCGCAGTGGAGGTCCACCGGGGAGCTGTTTTTT. Amino acids: CASSAQWRSTGELFF. Full variable domain (missing parts from reference TRBV9 and TRBJ2-2): DSGVTQTPKHLITATGQRVTLRCSPRSGDLSVYWYQQSLDQGLQFLIQYYNGEERAKGNILERFSAQQFPDLHSELNLSSLELGDSALYFCASSAQWRSTGELFFGEGSRLTVL.

V is TRBV6-1 and J is TRBJ1-2, with 9 nucleotides matching TRBD1. Germline V gives CDR1 MNHNS, CDR2 SASEGT. With 7 bases clipped from V and 1 base from J, the junction kept 4 bases outside the gene matches. The CDR3 has 14 amino acids. CDR3 DNA: TGTGCCAGCACCCAGACAGGGGGTAACTATGGCTACACCTTC. Translating it yields CASTQTGGNYGYTF.

The rearrangement links TRBV4-1 to TRBJ1-5; D perhaps matches TRBD1 (5 bases). Germline values: CDR1 MGHRA, CDR2 YSYEKL. Trimming shortened V by 0 bases and J by 5 bases, and 11 bases separated the two germline ends. CDR3 size: 15 residues. The DNA of the CDR3 is TGCGCCAGCAGCCAAGAGCGACAGAGAGATCAGCCCCAGCATTTT. This encodes CASSQERQRDQPQHF.

About this clone: The same CDR3 arises from other DNA sequences in this sample as well. The rearrangement links TRBV5-1 to TRBJ2-3; 8 bases agree with TRBD2. CDR1 and CDR2 (germline): SGHRS, YFSETQ. The V and J ends lost 0 bases and 0 bases, in that order; junction bases with no gene match: 3. This CDR3 spans 16 amino acids. CDR3 sequence reads: CASSLVASGSTDTQYF. CDR3 DNA: TGCGCCAGCAGCTTGGTGGCTAGCGGGAGCACAGATACGCAGTATTTT. Filled out from reference TRBV5-1 and TRBJ2-3, the complete variable domain reads KAGVTQTPRYLIKTRGQQVTLSCSPISGHRSVSWYQQTPGQGLQFLFEYFSETQRNKGNFPGRFSGRQFSNSRSEMNVSTLELGDSALYLCASSLVASGSTDTQYFGPGTRLTVL.

This chain links TRBV7-9 with TRBJ1-1; possibly TRBD1 for D (6 bases). The CDR3 sequence is 14 residues long. V lost 5 bases and J lost 4, with 14 bases in between. The V gene's germline CDR1 is SEHNR and CDR2 FQNEAQ (reference sequence). Here the CDR3 reads CASSPSWTVTEAFF. CDR3 DNA sequence: TGTGCCAGCAGCCCTTCTTGGACAGTCACTGAAGCTTTCTTT.

The chain links TRBV28 to TRBJ2-2; tentatively, D is TRBD1 (6 bases). Trimming stripped 6 bases from V and 4 bases from J, with 21 bases between. Germline-derived CDR1 and CDR2 are MDHEN and SYDVKM. This CDR3 spans 17 amino acids. The chain's CDR3 is CASSPIQGLVGTGELFF. CDR3 sequence (DNA): TGTGCCAGCAGCCCAATTCAGGGGTTGGTCGGCACCGGGGAGCTGTTTTTT.

The gene calls are TRBV2 and TRBJ2-2; TRBD2 matches 9 bases. The CDR3 sequence is 18 residues long. Germline-derived CDR1 and CDR2 are SNHLY and FYNNEI. Trimming at V came to 6 bases and at J to 6 bases, leaving 17 bases not matched to a gene. The CDR3 protein is CASRMQIVGSGSAGELFF. CDR3 bases: TGTGCCAGCAGGATGCAGATAGTAGGTAGCGGGAGTGCCGGGGAGCTGTTTTTT.

The chain carries TRBV29-1 and TRBJ2-7; tentative D call: TRBD2 (6 bases). There are 15 residues in the CDR3. Germline values: CDR1 SQVTM, CDR2 ANQGSEA. Trimming pared 0 bases from V and 1 base from J, leaving 13 bases between. In DNA, the CDR3 is TGCAGCGTTGAAGATCGCGGGGTTGTTTCCTACGAGCAGTACTTC. Residues: CSVEDRGVVSYEQYF.

The rearrangement links TRBV14 to TRBJ2-3; TRBD2 matches 8 bases. This CDR3 is 16 amino acids long. V gave up 0 bases and J gave up 2 bases; unmatched junction bases: 4. Germline V gene data show CDR1 as SGHDN and CDR2 as FVKESK. The CDR3 sequence is CASSQDVAGYTDTQYF. The CDR3 DNA sequence: TGTGCCAGCAGCCAAGACGTAGCGGGATACACAGATACGCAGTATTTT.

This rearrangement joins TRBV19 to TRBJ1-4; no reliable D call. V was cut by 2 bases and J by 15 bases, with 13 bases left in between. The CDR3 consists of 12 residues. In germline, CDR1 is LNHDA, CDR2 SQIVND (reference sequence). CDR3 nucleotides: TGTGCCAGTAGTATACCCGGCCTGAAGGTGTTTTTT. Translating gives CASSIPGLKVFF.